Given below is one T cell receptor (beta chain) in context. Trimming took 5 bases from V and 15 from J, leaving 20 bases between them. The length of the CDR3 is 13 residues. In germline, CDR1 is SGHTA, CDR2 FQGNSA. The data were taken from a study of technical replicates of blood from a handful of donors. The repertoire was sequenced with immunoSEQ multiplex PCR; TCRdb's copy has only in-frame clones and lacks some. Of about 66,000 clones detected, roughly 90% appear once; the ten largest clones hold about 4.7%. The chain recombines TRBV7-2 with TRBJ1-5; tentatively, D is TRBD1 (5 bases). The receptor's source is a human donor in good health. Some clones in this sample may be carry-over from other donors' samples. Sequenced: PBMCs. CDR3 sequence: CASSATGGGSSHF. The CDR3 DNA sequence: TGTGCCAGCAGCGCGACTGGGGGGGGGAGTTCGCATTTT.